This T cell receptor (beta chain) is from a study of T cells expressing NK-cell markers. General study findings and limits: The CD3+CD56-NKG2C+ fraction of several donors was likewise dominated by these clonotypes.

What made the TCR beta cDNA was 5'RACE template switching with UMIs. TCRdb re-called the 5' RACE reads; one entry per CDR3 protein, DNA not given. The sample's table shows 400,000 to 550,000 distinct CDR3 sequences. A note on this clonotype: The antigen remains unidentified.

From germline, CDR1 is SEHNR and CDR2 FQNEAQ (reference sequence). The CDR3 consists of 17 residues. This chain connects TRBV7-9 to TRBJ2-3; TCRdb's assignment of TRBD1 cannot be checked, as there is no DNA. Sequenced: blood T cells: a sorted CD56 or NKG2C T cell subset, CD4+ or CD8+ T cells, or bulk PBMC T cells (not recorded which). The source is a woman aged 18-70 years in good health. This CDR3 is CASSGRTGGPLTDTQYF.